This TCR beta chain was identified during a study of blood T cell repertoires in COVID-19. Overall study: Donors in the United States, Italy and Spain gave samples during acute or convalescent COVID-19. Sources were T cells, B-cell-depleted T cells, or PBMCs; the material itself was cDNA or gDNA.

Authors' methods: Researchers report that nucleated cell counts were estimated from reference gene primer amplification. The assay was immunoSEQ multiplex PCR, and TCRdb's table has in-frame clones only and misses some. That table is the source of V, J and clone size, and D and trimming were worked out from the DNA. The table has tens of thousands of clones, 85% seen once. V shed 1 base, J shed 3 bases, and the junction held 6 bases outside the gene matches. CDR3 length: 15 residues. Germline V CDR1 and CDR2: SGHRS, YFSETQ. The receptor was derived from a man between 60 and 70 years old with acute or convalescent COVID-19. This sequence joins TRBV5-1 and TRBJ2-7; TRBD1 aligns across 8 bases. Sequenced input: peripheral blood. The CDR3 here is CASSLKQGVDYEQYF. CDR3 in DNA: TGCGCCAGCAGCTTGAAACAGGGGGTTGACTACGAGCAGTACTTC.